The 25 T cell receptor beta chains listed next were all sequenced from one sample in a study of regulatory T cells in long-lasting Graves disease. Through Arm-PCR of CDR3 regions and iRepertoire HTBI primers, TCR beta libraries were built. TCRdb used MiXCR to reprocess the multiplex PCR reads, holding one entry per CDR3 protein. There are fewer than 550,000 distinct CDR3 sequences in the sample; about a fifth occur only once, and less than 9% lies in the top ten. The time point was: persistent/refractory GD, antithyroid drugs over 5 years with positive TRAb. Generation of the TCR library employed RNA extracted from PBMCs. This material consisted of peripheral blood mononuclear cells (PBMCs), taken when the disease was refractory, from a patient treated with antithyroid drugs. All receptors come from a female donor with Graves disease.

There are many counts of this clonotype. The chain is built from TRBV12-3 or TRBV12-4 and TRBJ1-1; tentatively, D is TRBD1 (5 bases). The V end was cut by 5 bases, the J end by 0 bases, with 13 bases between. This CDR3 region has 15 residues. CDR3 sequence reads: CASSPDGQLNTEAFF. As DNA, the CDR3 is TGTGCCAGCAGTCCGGATGGACAACTGAACACTGAAGCTTTCTTT.

This clonotype appeared a few times. This chain links TRBV12-3 or TRBV12-4 with TRBJ2-6; no firm D call. This CDR3 is built from 15 residues. The V end lost 3 bases, the J end lost 0 bases, and 6 bases lay between the germline ends. CDR3 sequence (DNA): TGTGCCAGCAGTTTTGGCTACTCTGGGGCCAACGTCCTGACTTTC. It specifies CASSFGYSGANVLTF.

This clonotype showed up many times. V gene TRBV10-1 combines with J gene TRBJ1-2, with unresolved D. The CDR3 covers 11 residues. Trimming removed 8 bases from V and 5 bases from J, with 9 bases in between. Per the germline V gene, CDR1 is WNHNN and CDR2 is SYGVQD (reference sequence). DNA for the CDR3: TGCGCCAGCGCACGAAGATATGGCTACACCTTC. Protein product: CASARRYGYTF.

CDR3 in DNA: TGTGCCAGCAGTTACAGTGGGGGTACCCGGGGCACTGAAGCTTTCTTT. Translated, it gives CASSYSGGTRGTEAFF. J is TRBJ1-1 and V is TRBV6-5; D might be TRBD1 (5 bases). Per germline, CDR1 MNHEY and CDR2 SVGAGI. The germline V and J ends were trimmed by 2 bases and 4 bases, with 17 bases remaining between them. The CDR3 extends over 16 amino acids.

This clonotype showed up many times. V is TRBV28 and J is TRBJ2-7, with TRBD1 matching 9 bases. The CDR3 sequence is 15 residues long. V lost 5 bases, J lost 4 bases, and 9 bases stayed unmatched. Germline V gene lookup returns CDR1 MDHEN and CDR2 SYDVKM. CDR3 DNA sequence: TGTGCCAGCAGTCTACCGGGACAGGGAGGGTACGAGCAGTACTTC. Amino acid sequence: CASSLPGQGGYEQYF.

This clonotype was observed at least ten times. This chain connects TRBV6-1 to TRBJ1-5; a possible D gene is TRBD1 (5 bases). CDR1 MNHNS and CDR2 SASEGT come from the germline V gene. The CDR3 has 12 residues. V lost 8 bases to trimming and J lost 4 bases, with 9 bases between them. The CDR3 region is CASGRGNQPQHF. The CDR3 DNA follows: TGTGCCAGCGGTAGGGGAAATCAGCCCCAGCATTTT.

This clonotype has at least ten counts. V gene TRBV20-1 combines with J gene TRBJ1-5; the match to TRBD1 covers 7 bases. The CDR3 covers 17 residues. V trimming: 6 bases; J trimming: 0 bases; junction bases outside the gene matches: 14. Germline CDR1 DFQATT, CDR2 SNEGSKA (reference sequence). The CDR3 region is CSARDRHSPYSNQPQHF. The CDR3 DNA reads as TGCAGTGCAAGGGACAGACACAGCCCCTATAGCAATCAGCCCCAGCATTTT.

Of note for this clonotype: Given a much more abundant clone one base away, this may be a read error. The CDR3 here is CVSSLQGAGQPQHF. Here the CDR3 DNA reads TGTGTCAGCAGTTTACAGGGGGCGGGACAGCCCCAGCATTTT. The chain has TRBV28 and TRBJ1-5, with 9 bases fitting TRBD1. CDR3 size: 14 residues. CDR1 and CDR2 (germline): MDHEN, SYDVKM.

This chain uses TRBV4-1 with TRBJ1-1; D is ambiguous. The CDR3 length is 16 residues. Germline-derived CDR1 and CDR2 are MGHRA and YSYEKL. Trimming took 0 bases from V and 6 from J, leaving 17 bases between them. CDR3 bases: TGCGCCAGCAGCCAAGACGTTTTACTAGGTGCCGCTGAAGCTTTCTTT. Translating gives CASSQDVLLGAAEAFF.

There are a few counts of this clonotype. The V and J genes are TRBV6-1 and TRBJ1-5, with D unresolved. The CDR3 has 12 amino acids. Trimming shortened V by 6 bases and J by 3 bases, and 6 bases separated the two germline ends. The germline CDR1 and CDR2 sequences are MNHNS and SASEGT. DNA of the CDR3: TGTGCCAGCAGGCCTTACAATCAGCCCCAGCATTTT. This sequence encodes CASRPYNQPQHF.

In its sample, this clonotype was seen many times. V gene TRBV28 combines with J gene TRBJ1-5; the D is unclear. Germline V gene lookup returns CDR1 MDHEN and CDR2 SYDVKM. The CDR3 length is 11 residues. Trimming cost V 5 bases and J 3 bases, with 2 bases left between them. CDR3 DNA sequence: TGTGCCAGCAGTACCAATCAGCCCCAGCATTTT. Translation: CASSTNQPQHF.

This clonotype was recorded at least ten times. The DNA of the CDR3 is TGTGCCAGCAGTTTAAAGGAGGGAAGGTACGAGCAGTACTTC. Amino acid sequence: CASSLKEGRYEQYF. The gene calls are TRBV28 and TRBJ2-7, with D perhaps matching TRBD2 (6 bases). The CDR3 covers 14 residues. The V end lost 2 bases, the J end lost 4 bases, and 12 bases lay between the germline ends. Germline values: CDR1 MDHEN, CDR2 SYDVKM.

This clonotype was seen ten or more times. The chain is built from TRBV20-1 and TRBJ2-5; tentative D call: TRBD2 (5 bases). Germline loops: CDR1 DFQATT, CDR2 SNEGSKA (reference sequence). V was cut by 6 bases and J by 9 bases, with 17 bases left in between. This CDR3 is built from 12 residues. The CDR3 reads CSAKTGPEAQYF. The CDR3 DNA follows: TGCAGTGCCAAGACTGGGCCGGAGGCCCAGTACTTC.

This clonotype was counted at least ten times. This chain links TRBV28 with TRBJ2-5; 10 positions agree with TRBD2. J lost 1 base, V lost 7 bases, and 3 bases had no gene match. The CDR3 runs to 14 residues. The germline gives CDR1 MDHEN, CDR2 SYDVKM. CDR3 amino acids: CASTTSGAQETQYF. The CDR3 coding sequence is TGTGCCAGCACCACTAGCGGGGCCCAAGAGACCCAGTACTTC.

This clonotype appeared a few times. A read error may be the cause here, since a much bigger clone is one base away. The chain joins TRBV6-2 or TRBV6-3 to TRBJ1-6, with D maybe TRBD1 (6 bases). This CDR3 spans 12 amino acids. Germline CDR1 MNHEY, CDR2 SVGEGT. V lost 7 bases, J lost 7 bases, and 8 bases lay in between. The DNA for the CDR3 is TGTGCCAGCAAGGGGGGAAATTCACCCCTCCACTTT. Amino acid sequence: CASKGGNSPLHF.

Concerning this clonotype itself: One end of the junction does not line up with germline, which may come from a read error. The rearrangement joins TRBV28 to TRBJ2-7, with D possibly TRBD2 on 6 matching bases. Germline CDR1 is MDHEN and CDR2 is SYDVKM. The CDR3 is 14 amino acids. The CDR3 sequence: CASSQPGEVYEQYF. The CDR3 DNA is TGCGCCAGCAGCCAACCCGGGGAGGTCTACGAGCAGTACTTC.

This clonotype has ten or more counts. The genes are TRBV20-1 and TRBJ2-5; D unclear. Germline loops: CDR1 DFQATT, CDR2 SNEGSKA (reference sequence). The CDR3 spans 11 residues. Trimming pared 6 bases from V and 2 bases from J, leaving 7 bases between. CDR3 in amino acids: CSAGRQETQYF. For the CDR3, the DNA is TGCAGTGCGGGCAGACAAGAGACCCAGTACTTC.

The V and J genes are TRBV7-9 and TRBJ1-2, with a weak D call TRBD1 (5 bases). V lost 0 bases, J lost 5 bases, and 10 bases lay in between. The length of the CDR3 is 14 residues. Looked up from germline, CDR1 is SEHNR and CDR2 is FQNEAQ (reference sequence). The CDR3, as DNA: TGTGCCAGCAGCTTAGCGGGACTGAGATATGGCTACACCTTC. Its translation is CASSLAGLRYGYTF.

This clonotype was counted ten times or more. The rearrangement joins TRBV2 to TRBJ1-2; 7 nucleotides line up with TRBD1. Germline assignment: CDR1 SNHLY and CDR2 FYNNEI. Trimming at V came to 4 bases and at J to 6 bases, leaving 11 bases not matched to a gene. The length of the CDR3 is 15 residues. The CDR3 loop reads CASSGRGLNNDGYTF. The CDR3 coding sequence is TGTGCCAGCAGTGGAAGGGGGCTGAACAACGATGGCTACACCTTC.

This clonotype was seen at least ten times. The V call is TRBV27, the J call TRBJ2-7; 9 bases map to TRBD1. J gave up 6 bases and V 5 bases, and 5 bases lay outside the gene matches. This CDR3 has 13 residues. Germline CDR1 MNHEY, CDR2 SMNVEV (reference sequence). CDR3: CASSTGGASEQYF. CDR3 sequence (DNA): TGTGCCAGCAGTACAGGGGGCGCATCCGAGCAGTACTTC.

This chain links TRBV5-6 with TRBJ2-2, with D perhaps being TRBD1 or TRBD2 (5 bases each). Germline CDR1 and CDR2: SGHDT and YYEEEE. The CDR3 is 16 residues long. Trimming cost V 4 bases and J 3 bases, with 16 bases left between them. The CDR3 sequence is CASSASGTGYTGELFF. CDR3 nucleotides: TGTGCCAGCAGCGCGTCCGGGACGGGATACACCGGGGAGCTGTTTTTT.

For this clonotype: A much larger clone differs by one base, so this may be a read error. V gene TRBV28 combines with J gene TRBJ2-5, with D tentatively TRBD1 (5 bases). Trimming took 3 bases from V and 3 from J, leaving 14 bases between them. There are 15 residues in the CDR3. The germline CDR1 and CDR2 sequences are MDHEN and SYDVKM. The DNA of the CDR3 is TGTGCCAGCAGTTTCCCAGGGCTGGCAAAAGAGACCCAGTACTTC. As protein: CASSFPGLAKETQYF.

Many counts were recorded for this clonotype. The chain joins TRBV28 to TRBJ1-2; D might be TRBD1 (5 bases). Germline V gene sequence: CDR1 MDHEN, CDR2 SYDVKM. This CDR3 is built from 14 residues. Trimming pared 2 bases from V and 9 bases from J, leaving 16 bases between. The CDR3 DNA reads TGTGCCAGCAGTTTAGCAGGGCGAACAATGCGCTACACCTTC. Its protein is CASSLAGRTMRYTF.

Remarks on this clonotype: A read error likely explains this, since a far larger clone differs by one base. This chain connects TRBV6-2 or TRBV6-3 to TRBJ1-2, with TRBD1 matching 10 bases. The germline V gene has CDR1 MNHEY and CDR2 SVGEGT. Germline trimming cut 4 bases from V and 6 bases from J; bases unmatched to any gene: 8. The CDR3 loop spans 15 amino acids. CDR3 region: CASSSGTGDSHGYTF. As DNA, the CDR3 is TGTGCCAGCAGTTCCGGGACAGGGGATTCCCATGGCTACACCTTC.

The V call is TRBV25-1, the J call TRBJ2-1; D is perhaps TRBD2 (6 bases). CDR1 and CDR2 (germline): MGHDK, SYGVNS. The CDR3 is 15 amino acids. The V and J ends lost 5 bases and 2 bases respectively, with 13 bases between them. The CDR3 protein is CASSKRGLPYNEQFF. The CDR3 DNA reads TGTGCCAGCAGTAAACGGGGACTCCCCTACAATGAGCAGTTCTTC.